These 8 T cell receptor beta chains were all obtained from the same sample, sequenced in a study of shared clonotypes between healthy human individuals. The method was immunoSEQ multiplex PCR; TCRdb's version includes in-frame clones alone and lacks a portion of them. The data contain roughly 2.2 million clones, roughly 90% of them singletons. Sequences were obtained from naive CD4+ T cells from PBMCs. Noted subset: CD45RA+ positively selected. The receptor source for this set is a man aged 18 to 30 in good health. Some clones in this sample may be carry-over from other donors' samples.

The V call is TRBV5-1, the J call TRBJ1-5; 8 bases are a match to TRBD1. CDR1 SGHRS and CDR2 YFSETQ come from the germline V gene. The CDR3 loop spans 13 amino acids. The V gene end was trimmed by 0 bases and the J gene end by 8 bases; junction bases not matched to a gene: 1. The CDR3: CASSLEGQEPQHF. The CDR3 DNA is TGCGCCAGCAGCTTGGAGGGACAGGAGCCCCAGCATTTT.

V gene TRBV9 combines with J gene TRBJ1-2; perhaps TRBD1 as D (5 bases). The CDR3 extends over 14 amino acids. Germline loops: CDR1 SGDLS, CDR2 YYNGEE. The V end was cut by 0 bases, the J end by 4 bases, with 10 bases between. DNA of the CDR3: TGTGCCAGCAGCGTAGATTCAGGGAGCTATGGCTACACCTTC. This codes for CASSVDSGSYGYTF.

The CDR3 region is CASSPAAHQPQHF. The CDR3 DNA sequence: TGTGCCAGCTCACCGGCAGCTCATCAGCCCCAGCATTTT. This sequence joins TRBV18 and TRBJ1-5; D call uncertain. Trimming shortened V by 3 bases and J by 5 bases, and 8 bases separated the two germline ends. Per the germline V gene, CDR1 is KGHSH and CDR2 is LQKENI. The CDR3 covers 13 residues.

The chain links TRBV29-1 to TRBJ2-3, with 10 bases aligning to TRBD2. There are 18 residues in the CDR3. In germline, CDR1 is SQVTM, CDR2 ANQGSEA. V lost 4 bases and J lost 0; bases outside the gene matches: 13. The CDR3 sequence is CSVAGLAGVRSSTDTQYF. The CDR3 coding sequence is TGCAGCGTTGCAGGTCTAGCGGGGGTACGTTCTAGCACAGATACGCAGTATTTT.

The rearrangement uses TRBV4-3 and TRBJ1-2, with D possibly TRBD1 on 6 matching bases. Per germline, CDR1 LGHNA and CDR2 YSLEER. Trimming took 1 base from V and 8 from J, leaving 11 bases between them. The CDR3 runs to 13 residues. The CDR3: CASSQARGLGYTF. The CDR3 DNA is TGCGCCAGCAGCCAAGCTCGGGGGCTGGGCTACACCTTC.

The CDR3 here is CASSSPGARIANEKLFF. The CDR3 region has the DNA TGTGCCAGCAGCTCCCCGGGCGCCCGGATAGCTAATGAAAAACTGTTTTTT. This chain links TRBV28 with TRBJ1-4; D ambiguous. V was shortened by 6 bases and J by 3 bases, with 20 bases between the two germline ends. CDR1 is MDHEN, CDR2 SYDVKM, per germline. CDR3 length: 17 amino acids.

The genes are TRBV6-1 and TRBJ1-4, with TRBD1 identical over 7 bases. V was clipped by 4 bases and J by 3 bases; unmatched bases: 5. The CDR3 runs 15 residues. Germline V gene sequence: CDR1 MNHNS, CDR2 SASEGT. Here the CDR3 DNA reads TGTGCCAGCAGTGGATACAGGGGACCTAATGAAAAACTGTTTTTT. Protein: CASSGYRGPNEKLFF.

The V and J genes are TRBV25-1 and TRBJ1-4, with D uncertain. The CDR3 extends over 11 amino acids. Germline assignment: CDR1 MGHDK and CDR2 SYGVNS. Trimming took 1 base from V and 11 from J, leaving 5 bases between them. CDR3 region: CASSESGKLFF. Here the CDR3 DNA reads TGTGCCAGCAGTGAATCCGGTAAACTGTTTTTT.